The rows below give T cell receptor beta chains drawn from one sample of a study of Graves' ophthalmopathy and Graves' hyperthyroidism. MiXCR was run by TCRdb on the multiplex PCR reads, yielding one entry per CDR3 protein. Here the sample spans about 660,000 distinct CDR3 sequences, roughly 41% being singletons. The sequenced sample was peripheral blood. These receptors originate from an adult man with Graves' ophthalmopathy. Both conserved end residues are part of each CDR3. D genes are given only for firm matches. Some rows have no size entry. The others give once, few or many, or a class for an expanded clone.

size	D	V	J	CDR3	DNA
-	TRBD2	TRBV2	TRBJ2-2	CASSVSGVAGELFF	TGTGCCAGCAGCGTGAGCGGGGTCGCCGGGGAGCTGTTTTTT
many	-	TRBV2	TRBJ1-2	CASSDGQYYGYTF	TGTGCCAGCAGTGACGGACAATACTATGGCTACACCTTC
-	-	TRBV29-1	TRBJ1-2	CSATGGVDYGYTF	TGCAGCGCCACCGGGGGGGTGGACTATGGCTACACCTTC
-	-	TRBV2	TRBJ2-6	CASSLREANVLTF	TGTGCCAGCAGCTTGAGAGAAGCCAACGTCCTGACTTTC
once	-	TRBV7-9	TRBJ1-2	CASSLGPTAGYTF	TGTGCCAGCAGCTTGGGGCCAACGGCCGGCTACACCTTC
many	TRBD1	TRBV19	TRBJ1-5	CASSGRQGAGRGNQPQHF	TGTGCCAGTAGTGGCCGACAGGGGGCAGGACGCGGCAATCAGCCCCAGCATTTT
-	TRBD1	TRBV29-1	TRBJ1-1	CSVRQGWNTEAFF	TGCAGCGTTAGACAGGGGTGGAACACTGAAGCTTTCTTT
many	-	TRBV7-8	TRBJ2-5	CASSPGQTEYF	TGTGCCAGCAGCCCAGGACAGACTGAGTACTTC
many	-	TRBV20-1	TRBJ2-7	CSATRTEPSYEQYF	TGCAGTGCTACCAGGACTGAACCTTCCTACGAGCAGTACTTC
-	TRBD1	TRBV27	TRBJ1-1	CASSSWDRRTEAFF	TGTGCCAGCAGTTCCTGGGACAGGAGGACTGAAGCTTTCTTT
few	-	TRBV10-2	TRBJ1-5	CASFPTFSNQPQHF	TGCGCCAGCTTCCCCACGTTTAGCAATCAGCCCCAGCATTTT
-	-	TRBV10-3	TRBJ1-5	CAISAEGYSNQPQHF	TGTGCCATCAGCGCGGAAGGCTATAGCAATCAGCCCCAGCATTTT
-	TRBD1	TRBV7-8	TRBJ1-1	CASIGGTMSTEAFF	TGTGCCAGCATAGGGGGCACAATGAGCACTGAAGCTTTCTTT
few	-	TRBV11-3	TRBJ1-3	CASSLDPFGNTIYF	TGTGCCAGCAGCTTAGATCCTTTTGGAAACACCATATATTTT
-	-	TRBV12-5	TRBJ1-5	CASGSGGGGHSNQPQHF	TGTGCTAGTGGTTCGGGGGGAGGGGGACATAGCAATCAGCCCCAGCATTTT
many	-	TRBV10-3	TRBJ1-6	CASSLADSGNSPLHF	TGTGCCAGCAGTTTAGCGGACTCAGGAAATTCACCCCTCCACTTT
many	-	TRBV20-1	TRBJ2-5	CSAPRQTNQETQYF	TGCAGTGCTCCCCGACAGACTAACCAAGAGACCCAGTACTTC
many	-	TRBV12-3/TRBV12-4	TRBJ1-1	CASTWAMNTEAFF	TGTGCCAGCACCTGGGCCATGAACACTGAAGCTTTCTTT
many	-	TRBV10-3	TRBJ1-5	CAISEWQGSSNQPQHF	TGTGCCATCAGTGAGTGGCAGGGAAGTAGCAATCAGCCCCAGCATTTT
-	TRBD2	TRBV5-4	TRBJ2-7	CASSLTRTSSYEQYF	TGTGCCAGCAGCTTGACTAGGACTAGCTCCTACGAGCAGTACTTC
-	TRBD2	TRBV25-1	TRBJ2-2	CASSESGTSTGELFF	TGTGCCAGCAGTGAATCCGGGACTAGCACCGGGGAGCTGTTTTTT
-	-	TRBV10-3	TRBJ1-4	CAISEKVLELFF	TGTGCCATCAGTGAAAAGGTCTTAGAACTGTTTTTT
-	-	TRBV2	TRBJ1-4	CASSLTSTNEKLFF	TGTGCCAGCAGTTTGACTTCAACTAATGAAAAACTGTTTTTT
few	-	TRBV27	TRBJ1-1	CASAPGLLIEAFF	TGTGCCAGCGCTCCGGGACTGCTTATTGAAGCTTTCTTT
-	-	TRBV20-1	TRBJ1-2	CSARDRLAGNYGYTF	TGCAGTGCTAGAGATCGGCTGGCGGGGAATTATGGCTACACCTTC
many	-	TRBV7-9	TRBJ2-3	CASSIPSDTQYF	TGTGCCAGCAGCATCCCGTCCGATACGCAGTATTTT
-	-	TRBV7-9	TRBJ2-7	CASSSDGPVTYEQYF	TGTGCCAGCAGCTCGGACGGTCCAGTCACCTACGAGCAGTACTTC
-	-	TRBV20-1	TRBJ2-5	CSARDKVQETQYF	TGCAGTGCTAGAGATAAAGTCCAAGAGACCCAGTACTTC
many	TRBD2	TRBV5-1	TRBJ2-5	CASGPSGGAIETQYF	TGCGCCAGCGGCCCTAGCGGGGGGGCCATAGAGACCCAGTACTTC
many	TRBD1	TRBV7-6	TRBJ1-4	CASSLAGRTGDEGGEKLFF	TGTGCCAGCAGCTTAGCGGGTCGGACAGGGGATGAGGGTGGTGAAAAACTGTTTTTT
many	-	TRBV7-2	TRBJ2-7	CASSLGQLEQYF	TGTGCCAGCAGCTTAGGCCAGCTCGAGCAGTACTTC
many	-	TRBV5-8	TRBJ1-5	CASRGAWGTQHF	TGTGCCAGCAGGGGGGCTTGGGGGACCCAGCATTTT
many	-	TRBV7-8	TRBJ1-5	CASSAKGPLNQPQHF	TGTGCCAGCAGCGCGAAGGGGCCTCTCAATCAGCCCCAGCATTTT
many	TRBD1	TRBV5-1	TRBJ1-1	CASSQDRGSATEAFF	TGCGCCAGCAGCCAGGACAGGGGGTCCGCCACTGAAGCTTTCTTT
-	-	TRBV7-9	TRBJ1-5	CASSLEGETQHF	TGTGCCAGCAGCTTGGAGGGAGAGACCCAGCATTTT
-	TRBD2	TRBV2	TRBJ2-6	CASSDGTSGRAVLTF	TGTGCCAGCAGTGACGGGACTAGCGGGAGGGCCGTCCTGACTTTC
few	-	TRBV27	TRBJ1-2	CASSQNRGYGYTF	TGTGCCAGCAGCCAAAACAGAGGCTATGGCTACACCTTC
-	-	TRBV14	TRBJ1-1	CASSQGEGPFSNTEAFF	TGTGCCAGCAGCCAAGGGGAGGGGCCTTTTTCGAACACTGAAGCTTTCTTT
-	-	TRBV12-3/TRBV12-4	TRBJ1-4	CASRGGGDTEKLFF	TGTGCCAGCAGGGGCGGGGGGGACACTGAAAAACTGTTTTTT
few	TRBD1	TRBV3-1	TRBJ2-7	CASSSQDRGSHEQYF	TGTGCCAGCAGCTCTCAGGACAGGGGAAGCCACGAGCAGTACTTC
many	TRBD2	TRBV19	TRBJ2-5	CASGRGGIQETQYF	TGTGCCAGTGGTCGGGGGGGAATACAAGAGACCCAGTACTTC
few	-	TRBV5-6	TRBJ2-2	CASSLGRGRSTGELFF	TGTGCCAGCAGCTTAGGCAGGGGACGTTCCACCGGGGAGCTGTTTTTT
-	-	TRBV25-1	TRBJ1-4	CASSEGRGPATNEKLFF	TGTGCCAGCAGTGAGGGGAGGGGACCTGCAACTAATGAAAAACTGTTTTTT
-	TRBD1	TRBV10-3	TRBJ1-4	CASRVTGTFPNEKLFF	TGTGCCAGCAGGGTGACAGGGACGTTTCCTAATGAAAAACTGTTTTTT
many	-	TRBV9	TRBJ1-2	CASSVEGARYGYTF	TGTGCCAGCAGCGTAGAAGGGGCTCGCTATGGCTACACCTTC
few	-	TRBV5-6	TRBJ2-7	CASSLAWGGGTYEQYF	TGTGCCAGCAGCTTGGCCTGGGGGGGCGGGACCTACGAGCAGTACTTC
-	-	TRBV7-8	TRBJ2-5	CASSPRGAGSWETQYF	TGTGCCAGCAGCCCCAGGGGGGCAGGGAGTTGGGAGACCCAGTACTTC
-	-	TRBV6-1	TRBJ2-2	CASSEGRATGELFF	TGTGCCAGCAGTGAGGGCAGGGCCACCGGGGAGCTGTTTTTT
-	-	TRBV7-7	TRBJ2-5	CASSLGGRRETQYF	TGTGCCAGCAGCTTAGGGGGCCGACGGGAGACCCAGTACTTC
-	-	TRBV29-1	TRBJ1-2	CSLGRTLNGYTF	TGCAGCTTAGGTCGGACACTAAATGGCTACACCTTC
few	-	TRBV4-1	TRBJ1-4	CASSQGVIRRNEKLFF	TGCGCCAGCAGCCAAGGGGTGATACGGCGTAATGAAAAACTGTTTTTT
many	-	TRBV5-1	TRBJ1-5	CASSLGASSNQPQHF	TGCGCCAGCAGCTTGGGTGCCTCTAGCAATCAGCCCCAGCATTTT
-	TRBD2	TRBV29-1	TRBJ2-1	CGVEISGIRNEQFF	TGCGGCGTTGAAATTAGCGGGATAAGGAATGAGCAGTTCTTC
-	-	TRBV10-3	TRBJ1-1	CAISLGDQETRAFF	TGTGCCATCAGCCTAGGGGATCAAGAGACCCGAGCTTTCTTT
-	TRBD2	TRBV25-1	TRBJ2-7	CASSEFKAGGPNYEQYF	TGTGCCAGCAGTGAGTTTAAAGCGGGAGGGCCGAACTACGAGCAGTACTTC
-	TRBD2	TRBV2	TRBJ2-3	CASSDTGTSGGTDTQYF	TGTGCCAGCAGTGACACCGGGACTAGCGGGGGTACAGATACGCAGTATTTT
-	-	TRBV10-3	TRBJ1-4	CAISDRDVNEKLFF	TGTGCCATCAGTGACAGGGACGTTAATGAAAAACTGTTTTTT
many	TRBD2	TRBV7-9	TRBJ2-7	CASTRETSGSHEQYF	TGTGCCAGCACCAGAGAAACTAGCGGGAGCCACGAGCAGTACTTC